Below, 28 T cell receptor beta chains from the same sample are listed, as sequenced in a study of OX40 agonist ivuxolimab in advanced cancers. TCRdb's copy holds only in-frame clones and misses some; the assay was immunoSEQ multiplex PCR. The sample contains about 71,000 clones, 65% to 85% of which appear only once. The input for sequencing was CD4+ or CD8+ T cells sorted from blood, taken in a trial of the OX40 agonist ivuxolimab. The receptors were gathered from an adult with an advanced solid tumor such as melanoma, head and neck, liver or kidney cancer.

The V gene is TRBV19, the J gene TRBJ2-3; D is perhaps TRBD2 (6 bases). Germline V CDR1 and CDR2: LNHDA, SQIVND (reference sequence). The CDR3 runs to 16 residues. The V end was cut by 5 bases, the J end by 2 bases, with 17 bases between. CDR3 protein: CASSAFGTAATDTQYF. The CDR3 DNA reads as TGTGCCAGTAGTGCTTTCGGGACTGCAGCCACAGATACGCAGTATTTT. Looking up the rest from reference TRBV19 and TRBJ2-3 gives the full variable domain: DGGITQSPKYLFRKEGQNVTLSCEQNLNHDAMYWYRQDPGQGLRLIYYSQIVNDFQKGDIAEGYSVSREKKESFPLTVTSAQKNPTAFYLCASSAFGTAATDTQYFGPGTRLTVL.

The V gene is TRBV30, the J gene TRBJ1-1; a weak D match, TRBD1 (5 bases). Between the trimmed V and J ends, which lost 0 bases and 4 bases, there was a span of 21 bases. The germline gives CDR1 GTSNPN, CDR2 SVGIG (reference sequence). The CDR3 contains 17 residues. In DNA, the CDR3 is TGTGCCTGGAGTGTACAGGCAGGGAGAGATTGGAGCACTGAAGCTTTCTTT. Translating gives CAWSVQAGRDWSTEAFF.

The chain uses TRBV7-3 and TRBJ2-5; tentatively, D is TRBD2 (6 bases). Trimming stripped 2 bases from V and 5 bases from J, with 15 bases between. There are 15 residues in the CDR3. Germline V lookup: CDR1 SGHTA, CDR2 FQGTGA. This CDR3 is CASSLGAGPGETQYF. Here the CDR3 DNA reads TGTGCCAGCAGCTTAGGAGCGGGCCCAGGGGAGACCCAGTACTTC.

The chain is built from TRBV11-2 and TRBJ1-2, with D possibly TRBD1 on 6 matching bases. Trimming pared 4 bases from V and 3 bases from J, leaving 15 bases between. In germline, CDR1 is SGHAT, CDR2 FQNNGV. The CDR3 spans 15 residues. The CDR3 loop reads CASSSLGGRDYGYTF. The CDR3 DNA reads as TGTGCCAGCAGCTCCTTAGGGGGGCGCGACTATGGCTACACCTTC. Combining the CDR3 with reference TRBV11-2 and TRBJ1-2 gives the whole variable domain EAGVAQSPRYKIIEKRQSVAFWCNPISGHATLYWYQQILGQGPKLLIQFQNNGVVDDSQLPKDRFSAERLKGVDSTLKIQPAKLEDSAVYLCASSSLGGRDYGYTFGSGTRLTVV.

The chain recombines TRBV9 with TRBJ1-4; maybe TRBD1 (6 bases). The CDR3 has 15 residues. Germline CDR1 and CDR2: SGDLS and YYNGEE. Trimming removed 2 bases at V and 3 bases at J, with 11 bases between. The CDR3 DNA reads TGTGCCAGCAGCGTCTTTGAGGGGGCTAATGAAAAACTGTTTTTT. Translated: CASSVFEGANEKLFF.

This clone has only one observation. This sequence joins TRBV7-9 and TRBJ2-3; 8 nucleotides align to TRBD2. The germline CDR1 and CDR2 sequences are SEHNR and FQNEAQ (reference sequence). J lost 4 bases, V lost 6 bases, and 9 bases had no gene match. The CDR3 length is 15 residues. CDR3: CASRATSGRSDTQYF. CDR3 DNA sequence: TGTGCCAGCAGGGCCACCAGCGGGAGATCAGATACGCAGTATTTT.

V gene TRBV18 combines with J gene TRBJ1-5; no firm D call. The CDR3 extends over 13 amino acids. Deletions cut 5 bases from V and 4 bases from J, with 9 bases between. Germline CDR1 and CDR2: KGHSH and LQKENI. CDR3 in amino acids: CASSVGFNQPQHF. CDR3 nucleotides: TGTGCCAGCTCAGTGGGCTTTAATCAGCCCCAGCATTTT.

J is TRBJ2-1 and V is TRBV14; D is perhaps TRBD1 (5 bases). The CDR3 spans 14 residues. V was cut by 9 bases and J by 0 bases, with 12 bases left in between. CDR1 is SGHDN and CDR2 is FVKESK in the germline V gene. CDR3 bases: TGTGCCAGTGGCGGACAATACTCCTACAATGAGCAGTTCTTC. The encoded protein is CASGGQYSYNEQFF.

J is TRBJ2-7 and V is TRBV28; D gene ambiguous. This CDR3 has 13 residues. Deletions cut 2 bases from V and 6 bases from J, with 11 bases between. The germline V gene has CDR1 MDHEN and CDR2 SYDVKM. The CDR3 sequence is CASSLGHNPEQYF. The CDR3, as DNA: TGTGCCAGCAGTTTAGGCCACAACCCCGAGCAGTACTTC. The full variable domain, in which reference TRBV28 and TRBJ2-7 provide the parts outside the CDR3, is DVKVTQSSRYLVKRTGEKVFLECVQDMDHENMFWYRQDPGLGLRLIYFSYDVKMKEKGDIPEGYSVSREKKERFSLILESASTNQTSMYLCASSLGHNPEQYFGPGTRLTVT.

Only a few counts were recorded for this clone. The rearrangement joins TRBV5-4 to TRBJ2-3; 7 nucleotides align to TRBD1. V was clipped by 5 bases and J by 1 base; unmatched bases: 4. Germline CDR1 and CDR2: SGHNT and YYREEE (reference sequence). The CDR3 has 14 amino acids. Here the CDR3 reads CASRADRGTDTQYF. Written as DNA, the CDR3 is TGTGCCAGCAGGGCTGACAGGGGCACAGATACGCAGTATTTT.

The rearrangement links TRBV7-2 to TRBJ2-7; TRBD2 matches 8 bases. The ends lost 1 base at V and 5 bases at J; junction bases unmatched: 7. This CDR3 region has 15 residues. Per the germline V gene, CDR1 is SGHTA and CDR2 is FQGNSA. The CDR3 is CASSLGSGDTHEQYF. The CDR3 nucleotides are TGTGCCAGCAGCTTAGGTAGCGGGGACACCCACGAGCAGTACTTC.

The chain is built from TRBV7-2 and TRBJ1-6; 7 bases are a match to TRBD1. V shed 5 bases and J 7 bases; nucleotides not matched to a gene: 8. The CDR3 consists of 15 residues. Germline CDR1 is SGHTA and CDR2 is FQGNSA. This CDR3 reads CASSPVTGLNSPLHF. For the CDR3, the DNA is TGTGCCAGCAGCCCAGTGACAGGGCTGAATTCACCCCTCCACTTT.

The CDR3 DNA sequence: TGTGCCAGCAGCTTGACAGGGGATCGGAACACTGAAGCTTTCTTT. This sequence encodes CASSLTGDRNTEAFF. This chain links TRBV7-2 with TRBJ1-1; 8 nucleotides line up with TRBD1. Trimming took 3 bases from V and 1 from J; bases not matched to a gene: 4. This CDR3 is built from 15 residues. CDR1 SGHTA and CDR2 FQGNSA come from the germline V gene.

The chain is built from TRBV19 and TRBJ2-1, with 11 bases aligning to TRBD2. CDR1 is LNHDA, CDR2 SQIVND, per germline (reference sequence). Losses at the gene ends were 5 bases for V and 6 bases for J; bases not matched to a gene: 6. The CDR3 sequence is 15 residues long. DNA for the CDR3: TGTGCCAGTAGTGTAGGACTAGCGGGTATCAATGAGCAGTTCTTC. It specifies CASSVGLAGINEQFF.

V and J are TRBV27 and TRBJ1-3; possible D gene TRBD1, 6 bases. The CDR3 runs 16 residues. With 5 bases removed from V and 1 base from J, the gap between germline ends came to 15 bases. The germline gives CDR1 MNHEY, CDR2 SMNVEV (reference sequence). This chain's CDR3 is CASSHRPQGSGNTIYF. The CDR3 DNA follows: TGTGCCAGCAGTCATCGCCCCCAGGGGTCTGGAAACACCATATATTTT.

The chain uses TRBV7-8 and TRBJ2-1; TRBD1 agrees at 10 bases. Germline CDR1 and CDR2: SGHVS and FQNEAQ. The CDR3 is 15 residues long. Germline trimming cut 0 bases from V and 12 bases from J; bases unmatched to any gene: 8. In DNA form, the CDR3 reads TGTGCCAGCAGCTTAGCCGGGACAGGGGTCGGTCGGCAGTTCTTC. Translating gives CASSLAGTGVGRQFF.

V gene TRBV5-1 combines with J gene TRBJ1-6; D uncertain. Trimming took 4 bases from V and 0 from J, leaving 17 bases between them. Germline V gives CDR1 SGHRS, CDR2 YFSETQ. The length of the CDR3 is 18 residues. The CDR3 loop is CASSPLLRDSSYNSPLHF. The CDR3 DNA follows: TGCGCCAGCAGCCCTCTACTCCGGGATAGCTCCTATAATTCACCCCTCCACTTT.

This clone was detected a few times. J is TRBJ2-1 and V is TRBV6-1; D uncertain. The V end was cut by 1 base, the J end by 8 bases, with 12 bases between. The CDR3 runs to 14 residues. The V gene's germline CDR1 is MNHNS and CDR2 SASEGT. The CDR3 here is CASSEDGRLHEQFF. As DNA, the CDR3 is TGTGCCAGCAGTGAAGACGGGCGGTTGCATGAGCAGTTCTTC.

The chain recombines TRBV5-1 with TRBJ1-6, with D possibly matching TRBD1 (5 bases). Germline lookup yields CDR1 SGHRS and CDR2 YFSETQ. The CDR3 is made up of 14 amino acids. V was pared by 7 bases and J by 8 bases, with 16 bases between. CDR3 residues: CASALGGRDSPLHF. The CDR3 DNA is TGCGCCAGCGCCCTGGGGGGTCGGGATTCACCCCTCCACTTT.

This clone appeared many times. The genes are TRBV30 and TRBJ1-3; no reliable D call. CDR1 is GTSNPN and CDR2 is SVGIG in the germline V gene (reference sequence). V lost 2 bases and J 4 bases, leaving 9 bases between the germline ends. The CDR3 length is 13 residues. CDR3: CAWSTNRGNTIYF. The CDR3 region has the DNA TGTGCCTGGAGTACTAACAGAGGAAACACCATATATTTT.

The V gene is TRBV11-3, the J gene TRBJ2-1, with 13 bases that match TRBD2. CDR3 size: 15 residues. Looked up from germline, CDR1 is SGHNT and CDR2 is YENEEA. V was clipped by 5 bases and J by 2 bases; unmatched bases: 0. DNA of the CDR3: TGTGCCAGCAGCGGGACTAGCGGGGCCTACAATGAGCAGTTCTTC. Translating it yields CASSGTSGAYNEQFF.

This clone came up a few times. The chain combines TRBV9 with TRBJ2-2, with no clear D. The CDR3 loop spans 17 amino acids. The V gene's germline CDR1 is SGDLS and CDR2 YYNGEE. V was trimmed by 0 bases and J by 3 bases, leaving 15 bases between them. The CDR3 spells CASSVASNTLDTGELFF. The CDR3 DNA follows: TGTGCCAGCAGCGTAGCCTCCAACACCCTCGACACCGGGGAGCTGTTTTTT.

This rearrangement joins TRBV19 to TRBJ2-7; 10 nucleotides agree with TRBD2. The CDR3 is made up of 18 amino acids. Looked up from germline, CDR1 is LNHDA and CDR2 is SQIVND (reference sequence). The J segment lost 0 bases and the V segment lost 4 bases, leaving 12 bases of the junction unmatched. The CDR3: CASSTSGVASGSSYEQYF. The CDR3 nucleotides read TGTGCCAGTAGTACCTCTGGGGTCGCTAGCGGGAGCTCCTACGAGCAGTACTTC.

V gene TRBV9 combines with J gene TRBJ1-2, with no clear D. The V gene lost 2 bases and the J gene lost 2 bases, with 13 bases spanning the gap. The CDR3 is 15 amino acids. The germline gives CDR1 SGDLS, CDR2 YYNGEE. CDR3: CASSVSPPGNYGYTF. The CDR3 region has the DNA TGTGCCAGCAGCGTGTCCCCTCCAGGCAACTATGGCTACACCTTC.

The rearrangement links TRBV11-2 to TRBJ2-7, with unresolved D. The CDR3 is 14 amino acids. CDR1 and CDR2 from the germline V gene are SGHAT and FQNNGV. Deletions cut 0 bases from V and 1 base from J, with 7 bases between. The CDR3 sequence: CASSLDEVSYEQYF. CDR3 DNA sequence: TGTGCCAGCAGCTTAGATGAGGTATCCTACGAGCAGTACTTC.

The chain uses TRBV2 and TRBJ1-5; no clear D. V gave up 5 bases and J gave up 1 base, with 12 bases separating them. The CDR3 consists of 15 residues. The V gene's germline CDR1 is SNHLY and CDR2 FYNNEI. The CDR3 here is CASSQEGSSNQPQHF. CDR3 sequence (DNA): TGTGCCAGCAGTCAGGAAGGGTCGAGCAATCAGCCCCAGCATTTT.

The chain is built from TRBV7-8 and TRBJ1-5; D is uncertain. Germline CDR1 SGHVS, CDR2 FQNEAQ. The CDR3 loop spans 12 amino acids. V lost 4 bases, J lost 7 bases, and 8 bases lay in between. CDR3 protein: CASSSPGQPQHF. CDR3 coding DNA: TGTGCCAGCAGCTCCCCGGGGCAGCCCCAGCATTTT.

CDR3 sequence: CASSSGGLARLTEAFF. The DNA for the CDR3 is TGCGCCAGCAGCTCTGGAGGGTTAGCTAGGTTGACTGAAGCTTTCTTT. The chain joins TRBV5-1 to TRBJ1-1; D unresolved. Germline CDR1 is SGHRS and CDR2 is YFSETQ. Trimming took 3 bases from V and 5 from J, leaving 20 bases between them. This CDR3 contains 16 residues. Full variable domain (outside the CDR3, taken from reference TRBV5-1 and TRBJ1-1): KAGVTQTPRYLIKTRGQQVTLSCSPISGHRSVSWYQQTPGQGLQFLFEYFSETQRNKGNFPGRFSGRQFSNSRSEMNVSTLELGDSALYLCASSSGGLARLTEAFFGQGTRLTVV.